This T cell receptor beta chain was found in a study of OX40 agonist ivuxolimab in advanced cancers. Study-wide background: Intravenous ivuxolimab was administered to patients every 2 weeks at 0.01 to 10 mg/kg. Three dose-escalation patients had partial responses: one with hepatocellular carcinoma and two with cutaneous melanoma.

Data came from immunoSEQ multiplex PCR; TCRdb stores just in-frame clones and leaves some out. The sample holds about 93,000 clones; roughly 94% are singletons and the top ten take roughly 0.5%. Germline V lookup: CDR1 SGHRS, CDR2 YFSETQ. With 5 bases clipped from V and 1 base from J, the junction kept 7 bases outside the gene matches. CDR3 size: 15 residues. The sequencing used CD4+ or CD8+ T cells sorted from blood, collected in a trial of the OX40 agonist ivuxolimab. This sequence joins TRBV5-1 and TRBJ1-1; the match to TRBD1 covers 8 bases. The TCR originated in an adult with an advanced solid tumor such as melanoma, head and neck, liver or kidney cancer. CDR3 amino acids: CASSSQGATNTEAFF. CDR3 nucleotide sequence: TGCGCCAGCAGTTCGCAGGGGGCGACGAACACTGAAGCTTTCTTT. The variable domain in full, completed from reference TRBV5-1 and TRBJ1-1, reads KAGVTQTPRYLIKTRGQQVTLSCSPISGHRSVSWYQQTPGQGLQFLFEYFSETQRNKGNFPGRFSGRQFSNSRSEMNVSTLELGDSALYLCASSSQGATNTEAFFGQGTRLTVV.